The 25 T cell receptor beta chains presented below share a single source sample, sequenced in a study of shared T cell receptors in the human thymus. Only in-frame clones appear in the TCRdb table, and some are missing; sequencing was by immunoSEQ multiplex PCR. Found here are approximately 400,000 clones, approximately 95% of them singletons; the top ten hold around 0.018%. The sample consisted of thymocytes. The receptor set was obtained from a human donor.

This sequence joins TRBV4-1 and TRBJ2-7, with 7 bases matching TRBD2. The CDR3 runs 17 residues. Germline V CDR1 and CDR2: MGHRA, YSYEKL. Trimming removed 0 bases from V and 3 bases from J; junction bases left unmatched: 11. CDR3 in amino acids: CASSQDGSTSEVYEQYF. The DNA for the CDR3 is TGCGCCAGCAGCCAAGATGGCAGTACTAGCGAGGTCTACGAGCAGTACTTC.

This chain connects TRBV9 to TRBJ2-7, with D tentatively TRBD2 (5 bases). The CDR3 is 16 amino acids. Trimming removed 2 bases from V and 2 bases from J, with 17 bases in between. Per the germline V gene, CDR1 is SGDLS and CDR2 is YYNGEE. The CDR3 loop reads CASSVGSEKETYEQYF. Written as DNA, the CDR3 is TGTGCCAGCAGCGTTGGTAGCGAAAAGGAGACCTACGAGCAGTACTTC.

This clone was observed a handful of times. The chain carries TRBV27 and TRBJ2-2; 7 bases match TRBD2. This CDR3 is 16 amino acids long. The V gene end was trimmed by 0 bases and the J gene end by 4 bases; junction bases not matched to a gene: 5. CDR1 and CDR2 (germline): MNHEY, SMNVEV (reference sequence). CDR3: CASSLSSGTGTGELFF. CDR3 coding DNA: TGTGCCAGCAGTTTATCCAGCGGGACTGGCACCGGGGAGCTGTTTTTT.

This clone was observed a few times. The J gene is TRBJ1-1, the V gene TRBV6-1; possibly TRBD1 for D (5 bases). Germline CDR1 MNHNS, CDR2 SASEGT. The germline V and J ends were trimmed by 6 bases and 0 bases, with 11 bases remaining between them. CDR3 length: 14 residues. The CDR3 nucleotides are TGTGCCAGCAGGGGGACGGTCATGAACACTGAAGCTTTCTTT. This sequence encodes CASRGTVMNTEAFF.

This chain links TRBV27 with TRBJ2-3; 11 nucleotides line up with TRBD2. CDR1 and CDR2 (germline): MNHEY, SMNVEV (reference sequence). The CDR3 extends over 17 amino acids. The V and J ends lost 5 bases and 0 bases, in that order; junction bases with no gene match: 7. CDR3: CASSRLTSGMSTDTQYF. The CDR3, as DNA: TGTGCCAGCAGTAGGCTGACTAGCGGGATGAGCACAGATACGCAGTATTTT.

The chain combines TRBV5-1 with TRBJ2-6, with TRBD1 matching 7 bases. The germline V gene has CDR1 SGHRS and CDR2 YFSETQ. The J segment lost 1 base and the V segment lost 4 bases, leaving 14 bases of the junction unmatched. There are 19 residues in the CDR3. CDR3 loop: CASSGKGTASPSGANVLTF. The CDR3, as DNA: TGCGCCAGCAGCGGAAAAGGGACAGCTTCCCCGTCTGGGGCCAACGTCCTGACTTTC.

The rearrangement uses TRBV11-2 and TRBJ2-1; D remains unclear. Germline loops: CDR1 SGHAT, CDR2 FQNNGV. CDR3 length: 16 amino acids. V was trimmed by 0 bases and J by 3 bases, leaving 12 bases between them. The CDR3 nucleotides read TGTGCCAGCAGCTTAGAACGCCCCGACCTCTACAATGAGCAGTTCTTC. It is translated as CASSLERPDLYNEQFF.

The genes are TRBV19 and TRBJ2-7, with 11 bases identical to TRBD2. In germline, CDR1 is LNHDA, CDR2 SQIVND (reference sequence). V lost 3 bases to trimming and J lost 3 bases; unmatched junction nucleotides: 4. The CDR3 contains 15 residues. CDR3 coding DNA: TGTGCCAGTAGTATTGGCACTAGCGGGAGCTACGAGCAGTACTTC. It codes for CASSIGTSGSYEQYF.

V and J are TRBV6-4 and TRBJ2-3; D is perhaps TRBD2 (5 bases). CDR3 size: 13 residues. The V end lost 6 bases, the J end lost 0 bases, and 7 bases lay between the germline ends. Germline CDR1 MRHNA, CDR2 SNTAGT. CDR3 DNA: TGTGCCAGCAGCCGCGGGAGCACAGATACGCAGTATTTT. This sequence encodes CASSRGSTDTQYF.

The rearrangement links TRBV29-1 to TRBJ2-3, with 7 nucleotides matching TRBD2. The V segment lost 6 bases and the J segment 5 bases; nucleotides outside the gene matches: 11. Germline CDR1 and CDR2: SQVTM and ANQGSEA. The CDR3 loop spans 14 amino acids. In nucleotides, the CDR3 is TGCAGCGTGGTTCCTCGGGAGCGGGGAGATACGCAGTATTTT. Protein: CSVVPRERGDTQYF.

The gene calls are TRBV7-3 and TRBJ2-5; 12 positions agree with TRBD2. CDR3 length equals 16 residues. The ends lost 1 base at V and 6 bases at J; junction bases unmatched: 6. Germline-derived CDR1 and CDR2 are SGHTA and FQGTGA. CDR3 sequence: CASSLIASGRGKTQYF. The CDR3 coding sequence is TGTGCCAGCAGCTTAATTGCTAGCGGGAGGGGTAAGACCCAGTACTTC.

The V and J genes are TRBV11-2 and TRBJ2-3; tentatively, D is TRBD2 (6 bases). The V end was cut by 5 bases, the J end by 2 bases, with 17 bases between. The CDR3 sequence is 16 residues long. CDR1 is SGHAT and CDR2 is FQNNGV in the germline V gene. CDR3 sequence (DNA): TGTGCCAGCAGCGCGCGAGCGCGGGGTAACACAGATACGCAGTATTTT. This gives the protein CASSARARGNTDTQYF.

The chain uses TRBV27 and TRBJ1-1, with D tentatively TRBD1 (6 bases). V dropped 0 bases and J dropped 5 bases, with 16 bases sitting between them. CDR1 and CDR2 (germline): MNHEY, SMNVEV (reference sequence). The CDR3 length is 16 residues. The CDR3 sequence is CASSLSPRGAYTEAFF. In DNA, the CDR3 is TGTGCCAGCAGTTTATCCCCCCGGGGGGCGTATACTGAAGCTTTCTTT.

This chain joins TRBV15 and TRBJ2-3, with 12 bases lining up with TRBD2. Germline assignment: CDR1 LNHNV and CDR2 YYDKDF (reference sequence). The CDR3 sequence is 15 residues long. V was pared by 4 bases and J by 9 bases, with 8 bases of the junction left unmatched. CDR3 region: CATSKWASGRATQYF. The CDR3, as DNA: TGTGCCACCAGCAAGTGGGCTAGCGGGAGGGCAACGCAGTATTTT.

The chain couples TRBV5-6 to TRBJ2-5, with a tentative D call TRBD2 (6 bases). CDR1 and CDR2 (germline): SGHDT, YYEEEE. Trimming left V 3 bases short and J 6 bases short, with 18 bases between. The CDR3 consists of 15 residues. CDR3 DNA sequence: TGTGCCAGCAGCTCTCCTTCTAGCGCCCCAAAGACCCAGTACTTC. Protein: CASSSPSSAPKTQYF.

The chain uses TRBV27 and TRBJ1-5, with D unclear. The CDR3 is made up of 13 amino acids. Germline V gene data show CDR1 as MNHEY and CDR2 as SMNVEV (reference sequence). Trimming cost V 6 bases and J 4 bases, with 10 bases left between them. The CDR3 DNA follows: TGTGCCAGCAGGGACGGAGCTAATCAGCCCCAGCATTTT. Translating it yields CASRDGANQPQHF.

This rearrangement joins TRBV27 to TRBJ2-3; 7 positions agree with TRBD2. The germline CDR1 and CDR2 sequences are MNHEY and SMNVEV (reference sequence). The ends lost 5 bases at V and 4 bases at J; junction bases unmatched: 6. This CDR3 contains 14 residues. CDR3 loop: CASSLAELADTQYF. In nucleotides, the CDR3 is TGTGCCAGCAGTCTAGCGGAGCTCGCAGATACGCAGTATTTT.

This sequence joins TRBV28 and TRBJ1-2; unclear D gene. The CDR3 loop spans 15 amino acids. From germline, CDR1 is MDHEN and CDR2 SYDVKM. V was trimmed by 5 bases and J by 0 bases, leaving 13 bases between them. The CDR3 DNA sequence: TGTGCCAGCAGTCCCGCAAACCCATCTAACTATGGCTACACCTTC. Translated, it gives CASSPANPSNYGYTF.

The gene calls are TRBV27 and TRBJ1-1, with no clear D. V gave up 6 bases and J gave up 0 bases, with 8 bases separating them. Germline V gives CDR1 MNHEY, CDR2 SMNVEV (reference sequence). The CDR3 contains 13 residues. The CDR3 DNA sequence: TGTGCCAGCAGGGGAACCTTGAACACTGAAGCTTTCTTT. Its protein is CASRGTLNTEAFF.

The chain uses TRBV6-6 and TRBJ2-7, with 7 nucleotides matching TRBD2. The trim removed 4 bases at V and 3 bases at J, leaving 0 bases unmatched. Germline CDR1 MNHNY, CDR2 SVGAGI (reference sequence). The CDR3 is made up of 12 amino acids. CDR3 residues: CASSWDYYEQYF. In DNA form, the CDR3 reads TGTGCCAGCAGTTGGGACTACTACGAGCAGTACTTC.

The rearrangement uses TRBV28 and TRBJ1-1; D gene uncertain. V was clipped by 4 bases and J by 1 base, with 7 bases between them. Germline loops: CDR1 MDHEN, CDR2 SYDVKM. The CDR3 is 13 amino acids. The CDR3 bases are TGTGCCAGCAGTTCGAGAGAGAACACTGAAGCTTTCTTT. Protein: CASSSRENTEAFF. Based on the CDR3 plus reference TRBV28 and TRBJ1-1, the full variable domain is DVKVTQSSRYLVKRTGEKVFLECVQDMDHENMFWYRQDPGLGLRLIYFSYDVKMKEKGDIPEGYSVSREKKERFSLILESASTNQTSMYLCASSSRENTEAFFGQGTRLTVV.

The V gene is TRBV6-5, the J gene TRBJ1-1; D possibly corresponds to TRBD1 (6 bases). CDR3 size: 14 residues. Trimming removed 4 bases at V and 3 bases at J, with 12 bases between. CDR1 and CDR2 from the germline V gene are MNHEY and SVGAGI. CDR3 amino acids: CASSSAGGHTEAFF. The CDR3, as DNA: TGTGCCAGCAGTTCAGCTGGGGGCCACACTGAAGCTTTCTTT.

The V call is TRBV28, the J call TRBJ2-1; the D is unclear. CDR3 length: 11 residues. V shed 3 bases and J shed 7 bases, with 4 bases lying between them. Germline-derived CDR1 and CDR2 are MDHEN and SYDVKM. The CDR3 protein is CASSFMNEQFF. The CDR3 bases are TGTGCCAGCAGTTTTATGAATGAGCAGTTCTTC. Combining the CDR3 with reference TRBV28 and TRBJ2-1 gives the whole variable domain DVKVTQSSRYLVKRTGEKVFLECVQDMDHENMFWYRQDPGLGLRLIYFSYDVKMKEKGDIPEGYSVSREKKERFSLILESASTNQTSMYLCASSFMNEQFFGPGTRLTVL.

The chain couples TRBV7-6 to TRBJ1-1; TRBD1 agrees at 7 bases. Trimming took 1 base from V and 4 from J; bases not matched to a gene: 15. This CDR3 contains 18 residues. The germline V gene has CDR1 SGHVS and CDR2 FNYEAQ. The CDR3 DNA sequence: TGTGCCAGCAGCTTAGATCTTGGGACAGACTCCGGAAGCACTGAAGCTTTCTTT. Amino acids: CASSLDLGTDSGSTEAFF.

The chain has TRBV5-1 and TRBJ1-2, with D unclear. Looked up from germline, CDR1 is SGHRS and CDR2 is YFSETQ. Trimming removed 3 bases at V and 3 bases at J, with 9 bases between. This CDR3 has 13 amino acids. The DNA of the CDR3 is TGCGCCAGCAGCTCAGCCGGGGACTATGGCTACACCTTC. This translates into CASSSAGDYGYTF.